This is a list of T cell receptor beta chains from one sample in a study of memory CD4+ T cells and cytomegalovirus serostatus. Clones were read by immunoSEQ multiplex PCR, and TCRdb kept only the in-frame ones, dropping some. In the table there are approximately 45,000 clones, roughly 83% of which are singletons. The sequencing sample was made of memory CD4+ T cells from blood. The receptors originated from an adult in good health and CMV-seronegative. Each CDR3 is given with its conserved first and last residue. Fields, in order: J gene, V gene, clone size, D gene, CDR3 DNA, CDR3 protein. The D gene is left open where the match is weak. Clone size is given for some rows only: seen once, a few or many times, or a class if the clone is expanded.

TRBJ1-2 | TRBV6-5 | NA | TRBD1 | TGTGCCAGCAGTTCGACAGGGATAGGCTATGGCTACACCTTC | CASSSTGIGYGYTF
TRBJ2-1 | TRBV7-6 | NA | NA | TGTGCCAGCAGCTTAGACATCCTGAATGAGCAGTTCTTC | CASSLDILNEQFF
TRBJ2-1 | TRBV19 | few | TRBD2 | TGTGCCAGTAGTAACTTAGCGGGAGGGGTCAATGAGCAGTTCTTC | CASSNLAGGVNEQFF
TRBJ2-7 | TRBV5-4 | NA | TRBD1 | TGTGCCAGCAGCCTACGGACAGGGGCGGGGTACGAGCAGTACTTC | CASSLRTGAGYEQYF
TRBJ1-1 | TRBV6-4 | NA | TRBD1 | TGTGCCAGCAGTGAATCGGACAGGAGGAACACTGAAGCTTTCTTT | CASSESDRRNTEAFF
TRBJ2-7 | TRBV28 | NA | TRBD1 | TGTGCCAGCAACTTACTCCCGGGACAGGGGAACGAGCAGTACTTC | CASNLLPGQGNEQYF
TRBJ2-1 | TRBV12-5 | NA | NA | TGTGCTAGTGGTTTCGGGAGTCGGGATGAGCAGTTCTTC | CASGFGSRDEQFF
TRBJ1-1 | TRBV9 | NA | NA | TGTGCCAGCAGCGTAGAGATGGGGTTTGAAGCTTTCTTT | CASSVEMGFEAFF
TRBJ1-3 | TRBV28 | few | TRBD1 | TGTGCCAGCAGTTTAAGATTGACAGGGACTGGAAACACCATATATTTT | CASSLRLTGTGNTIYF
TRBJ2-3 | TRBV2 | NA | NA | TGTGCCAGCAGTGAAGGGGAAGATACGCAGTATTTT | CASSEGEDTQYF
TRBJ1-4 | TRBV4-1 | NA | NA | TGCGCCAGCAGCCAAGGGGGTGAAAAACTGTTTTTT | CASSQGGEKLFF
TRBJ2-3 | TRBV19 | NA | NA | TGTGCCAGTAGTATTGGTGGCAGTGGGCTAGATACGCAGTATTTT | CASSIGGSGLDTQYF
TRBJ1-3 | TRBV7-2 | NA | NA | TGTGCCAGCAGCTTATCCTCTGGAAACACCATATATTTT | CASSLSSGNTIYF
TRBJ1-3 | TRBV5-1 | NA | NA | TGCGCCAGCAGCTTGGCCGCTGGGTCCGGAAACACCATATATTTT | CASSLAAGSGNTIYF
TRBJ1-3 | TRBV4-1 | NA | TRBD1 | TGCGCCAGCAGCCAAGATCTTCGGGACAGGTCTGGAAACACCATATATTTT | CASSQDLRDRSGNTIYF
TRBJ1-1 | TRBV7-2 | NA | NA | TGTGCCAGCAGCCTCCAACCGGGAGCTATCGAAGCTTTCTTT | CASSLQPGAIEAFF